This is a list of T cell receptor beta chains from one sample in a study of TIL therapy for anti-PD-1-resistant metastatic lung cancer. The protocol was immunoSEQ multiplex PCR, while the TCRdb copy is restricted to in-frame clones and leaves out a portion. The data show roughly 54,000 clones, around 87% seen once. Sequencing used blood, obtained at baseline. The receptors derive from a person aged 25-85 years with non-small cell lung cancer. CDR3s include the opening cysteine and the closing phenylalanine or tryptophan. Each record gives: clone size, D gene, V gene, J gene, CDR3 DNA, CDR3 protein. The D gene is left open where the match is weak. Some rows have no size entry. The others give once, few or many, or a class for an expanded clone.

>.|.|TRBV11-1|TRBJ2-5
TGTGCCAGCAGCAAGCGTGCAGGGGGAGGGGATGAGACCCAGTACTTC
CASSKRAGGGDETQYF
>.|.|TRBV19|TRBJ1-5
TGTGCCAGTAGGATCGGTACAGGTAGCAATCAGCCCCAGCATTTT
CASRIGTGSNQPQHF
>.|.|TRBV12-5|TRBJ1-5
TGTGCTAGTGGCCAACCTTATAGCAATCAGCCCCAGCATTTT
CASGQPYSNQPQHF
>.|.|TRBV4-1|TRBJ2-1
TGCGCCAGCAGCCGGACAACCTACAATGAGCAGTTCTTC
CASSRTTYNEQFF
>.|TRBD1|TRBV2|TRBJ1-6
TGTGCCAGCACCGGGACAGTCCCTTCACCCCTCCACTTT
CASTGTVPSPLHF
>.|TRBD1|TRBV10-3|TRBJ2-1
TGTGCCATCAGATCCACCGGGACAGGGTACAATGAGCAGTTCTTC
CAIRSTGTGYNEQFF
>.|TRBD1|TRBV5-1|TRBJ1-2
TGCGCCAGCAGCGTGACAGGGGGCTCGGACTATGGCTACACCTTC
CASSVTGGSDYGYTF
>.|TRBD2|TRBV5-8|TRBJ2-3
TGTGCCAGCAGCTTAGCGGGAGGGACAGATACGCAGTATTTT
CASSLAGGTDTQYF
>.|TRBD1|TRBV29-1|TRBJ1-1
TGCAGCGCAGGACAGGGGCGGAACACTGAAGCTTTCTTT
CSAGQGRNTEAFF
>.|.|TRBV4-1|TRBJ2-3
TGCGCCAGCAGCCAACGAGACGGGACCACAGATACGCAGTATTTT
CASSQRDGTTDTQYF
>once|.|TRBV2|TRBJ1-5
TGTGCCAGCAGTGAATGGGGGAGTGGCAATCAGCCCCAGCATTTT
CASSEWGSGNQPQHF
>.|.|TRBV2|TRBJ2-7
TGTGCCAGTGGACCAGACCTCTACGAGCAGTACTTC
CASGPDLYEQYF
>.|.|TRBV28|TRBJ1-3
TGTGCCAGCAGTTCCGTCGGGGGATCTGGGGACACCATATATTTT
CASSSVGGSGDTIYF
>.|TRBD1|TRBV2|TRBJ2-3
TGTGCCAGCGGGAAGACAGGGGTCGGCACAGATACGCAGTATTTT
CASGKTGVGTDTQYF
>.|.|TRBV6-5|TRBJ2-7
TGTGCCAGCGGGGACACCTACGAGCAGTACTTC
CASGDTYEQYF
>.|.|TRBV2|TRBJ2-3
TGTGCCAGCCGTCCGGCCGATACGCAGTATTTT
CASRPADTQYF
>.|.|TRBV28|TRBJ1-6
TGTGCCAGCGGAGTCCAACAGGGAGTATCTTCACCCCTCCACTTT
CASGVQQGVSSPLHF
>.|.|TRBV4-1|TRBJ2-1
TGCGCCAGCAGCCAAAGAGACGGAGGTACCTACAATGAGCAGTTCTTC
CASSQRDGGTYNEQFF
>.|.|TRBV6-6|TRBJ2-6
TGTGCCAGCAGTGGCCCTGCTGGGGCCAACGTCCTGACTTTC
CASSGPAGANVLTF
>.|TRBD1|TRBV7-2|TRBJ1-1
TGTGCCAGCAGCCACAGGGGGCAGATCGGTGAAGCTTTCTTT
CASSHRGQIGEAFF
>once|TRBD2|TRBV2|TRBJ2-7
TGTGCCAGCAGTGAAGGGGCGCCCTTAGCGGGGGGCTCCTACGAGCAGTACTTC
CASSEGAPLAGGSYEQYF
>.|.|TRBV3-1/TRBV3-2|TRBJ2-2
TGTGCCAGCAGCCGGCGTGTCCGCGCGAACACCGGGGAGCTGTTTTTT
CASSRRVRANTGELFF
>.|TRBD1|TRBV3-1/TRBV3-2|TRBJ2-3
TGTGCCAGCAGCCCGGGACAGGGAAGCACAGATACGCAGTATTTT
CASSPGQGSTDTQYF
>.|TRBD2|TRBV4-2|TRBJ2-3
TGTGCCAGCAGCTATCGTAGCGGGGGAAGCACAGATACGCAGTATTTT
CASSYRSGGSTDTQYF